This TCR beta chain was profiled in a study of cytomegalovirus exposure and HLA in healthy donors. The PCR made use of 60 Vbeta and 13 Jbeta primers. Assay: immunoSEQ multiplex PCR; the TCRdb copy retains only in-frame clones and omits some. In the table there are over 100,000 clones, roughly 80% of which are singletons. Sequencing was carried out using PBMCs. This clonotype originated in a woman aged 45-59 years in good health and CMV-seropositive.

CDR3 amino acids: CAILDGTSGSDTQYF. For the CDR3, the DNA is TGTGCCATCCTTGACGGGACTAGCGGGAGTGATACGCAGTATTTT. The V call is TRBV10-3, the J call TRBJ2-3, with TRBD2 matching over 14 bases. Germline V gives CDR1 ENHRY, CDR2 SYGVKD. The length of the CDR3 is 15 residues. V lost 8 bases and J lost 6; bases outside the gene matches: 7.